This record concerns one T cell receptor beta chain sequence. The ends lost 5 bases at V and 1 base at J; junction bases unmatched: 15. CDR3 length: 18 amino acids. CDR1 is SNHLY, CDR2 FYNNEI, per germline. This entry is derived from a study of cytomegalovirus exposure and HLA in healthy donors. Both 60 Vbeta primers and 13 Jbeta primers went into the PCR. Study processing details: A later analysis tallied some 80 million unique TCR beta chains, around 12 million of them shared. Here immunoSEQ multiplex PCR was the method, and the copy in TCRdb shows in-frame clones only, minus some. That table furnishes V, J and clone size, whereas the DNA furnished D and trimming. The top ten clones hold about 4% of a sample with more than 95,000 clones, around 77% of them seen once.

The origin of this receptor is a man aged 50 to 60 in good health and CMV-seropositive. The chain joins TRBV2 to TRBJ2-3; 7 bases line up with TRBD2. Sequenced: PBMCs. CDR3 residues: CASSLERSGGGGTDTQYF. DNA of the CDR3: TGTGCCAGCAGTCTGGAGCGATCGGGGGGAGGGGGCACAGATACGCAGTATTTT.